The 16 T cell receptor beta chains listed next were all sequenced from one sample in a study of blood T cell repertoires in COVID-19. This table comes from immunoSEQ multiplex PCR, and its TCRdb copy is limited to in-frame clones, with some not included. This table holds about 150,000 clones, approximately 86% found once. Material for sequencing was peripheral blood. These receptor sequences come from a woman aged 60-75 years with active or convalescent COVID-19.

This sequence joins TRBV10-3 and TRBJ2-2; TRBD1 might be the D (5 bases). V was pared by 4 bases and J by 4 bases, with 7 bases between. CDR1 is ENHRY and CDR2 is SYGVKD in the germline V gene. CDR3 length: 13 residues. The CDR3 loop reads CAISGQSTGELFF. CDR3 nucleotides: TGTGCCATCAGTGGACAGTCCACCGGGGAGCTGTTTTTT.

The rearrangement uses TRBV13 and TRBJ1-1, with 11 positions matching TRBD1. The CDR3 has 18 residues. After removal of 0 bases from V and 3 bases from J, the junction contained 9 bases not matched to a gene. Looked up from germline, CDR1 is PRHDT and CDR2 is FYEKMQ (reference sequence). Here the CDR3 reads CASSLGLDRGRLDTEAFF. The CDR3, as DNA: TGTGCCAGCAGCTTAGGCCTGGACAGGGGGCGGCTCGACACTGAAGCTTTCTTT. The entire variable domain, with the rest obtained from reference TRBV13 and TRBJ1-1, is as follows: AAGVIQSPRHLIKEKRETATLKCYPIPRHDTVYWYQQGPGQDPQFLISFYEKMQSDKGSIPDRFSAQQFSDYHSELNMSSLELGDSALYFCASSLGLDRGRLDTEAFFGQGTRLTVV.

The chain joins TRBV5-5 to TRBJ2-3, with 12 positions matching TRBD2. V trimming: 4 bases; J trimming: 4 bases; junction bases outside the gene matches: 10. CDR1 is SGHKS, CDR2 YYEKEE, per germline (reference sequence). The CDR3 spans 17 residues. For the CDR3, the DNA is TGTGCCAGCAGCCGGGCGTCTAGCGGGGGGGCCGCAGATACGCAGTATTTT. The encoded protein is CASSRASSGGAADTQYF.

The genes are TRBV10-3 and TRBJ1-1; D might be TRBD1 (6 bases). The V gene lost 8 bases and the J gene lost 1 base, with 14 bases spanning the gap. The CDR3 has 14 residues. Germline values: CDR1 ENHRY, CDR2 SYGVKD. Written as DNA, the CDR3 is TGTGCCATCGGTAGGGGGTCACCGAACACTGAAGCTTTCTTT. Translation: CAIGRGSPNTEAFF.

This clone appeared a single time. This chain links TRBV29-1 with TRBJ2-7; 9 bases match TRBD1. Trimming cost V 2 bases and J 2 bases; bases outside gene matches: 1. CDR1 and CDR2 from the germline V gene are SQVTM and ANQGSEA. The CDR3 extends over 13 amino acids. This CDR3 reads CSVERQGAYEQYF. The CDR3 nucleotides are TGCAGCGTTGAAAGACAGGGGGCCTACGAGCAGTACTTC.

The chain uses TRBV5-1 and TRBJ2-7, with D hard to call. Germline lookup yields CDR1 SGHRS and CDR2 YFSETQ. The CDR3 has 13 residues. V lost 2 bases, J lost 1 base, and 7 bases lay in between. The CDR3 loop is CASSFPESYEQYF. The CDR3 nucleotides read TGCGCCAGCAGCTTTCCAGAATCCTACGAGCAGTACTTC.

This chain connects TRBV10-1 to TRBJ2-3; weak D call: TRBD1 (5 bases). The V gene's germline CDR1 is WNHNN and CDR2 SYGVQD (reference sequence). CDR3 length: 13 amino acids. V shed 2 bases and J shed 10 bases, with 13 bases lying between them. The CDR3 protein is CASSEVDISAQYF. Here the CDR3 DNA reads TGCGCCAGCAGTGAGGTGGACATCTCAGCGCAGTATTTT.

The chain recombines TRBV19 with TRBJ2-1, with D possibly matching TRBD1 (5 bases). The CDR3 totals 14 residues. Germline CDR1 reads LNHDA; CDR2 reads SQIVND (reference sequence). V dropped 3 bases and J dropped 5 bases, with 11 bases sitting between them. CDR3 amino acids: CASSISAGNNEQFF. The DNA for the CDR3 is TGTGCCAGTAGTATCTCTGCAGGGAACAATGAGCAGTTCTTC.

As concerns this clone: A junction end diverges from the germline sequence, so it may reflect a read error. The V and J genes are TRBV14 and TRBJ2-3; 8 positions match TRBD2. Germline loops: CDR1 SGHDN, CDR2 FVKESK. CDR3 length equals 17 residues. DNA for the CDR3: TGTGCCAGCAGTCAAGTACCGAGCGGGGGATCCACAGATACGCAGTATTTT. As protein: CASSQVPSGGSTDTQYF.

Here the CDR3 reads CASSHLFGTVENIQYF. The CDR3, as DNA: TGTGCCAGCAGCCACCTATTCGGGACAGTCGAAAACATTCAGTACTTC. This chain joins TRBV7-2 and TRBJ2-4; 7 bases match TRBD1. Trimming took 5 bases from V and 5 from J; bases not matched to a gene: 12. Germline CDR1 reads SGHTA; CDR2 reads FQGNSA. The CDR3 is 16 residues long. Based on the CDR3 plus reference TRBV7-2 and TRBJ2-4, the full variable domain is GAGVSQSPSNKVTEKGKDVELRCDPISGHTALYWYRQSLGQGLEFLIYFQGNSAPDKSGLPSDRFSAERTGGSVSTLTIQRTQQEDSAVYLCASSHLFGTVENIQYFGAGTRLSVL.

The V and J genes are TRBV4-3 and TRBJ1-2; D unresolved. Germline values: CDR1 LGHNA, CDR2 YSLEER. The CDR3 length is 13 residues. V was cut by 1 base and J by 4 bases, with 7 bases left in between. CDR3 sequence: CASSQVPFYGYTF. The CDR3 DNA follows: TGCGCCAGCAGCCAAGTTCCGTTCTATGGCTACACCTTC.

The rearrangement uses TRBV25-1 and TRBJ1-1; TRBD1 aligns across 7 bases. From germline, CDR1 is MGHDK and CDR2 SYGVNS. V was clipped by 6 bases and J by 0 bases; unmatched bases: 7. The length of the CDR3 is 15 residues. The CDR3 sequence is CASRRTGSMNTEAFF. The DNA of the CDR3 is TGTGCCAGCAGACGGACAGGCTCCATGAACACTGAAGCTTTCTTT.

This chain links TRBV15 with TRBJ2-1, with a possible D match to TRBD2 (5 bases). From germline, CDR1 is LNHNV and CDR2 YYDKDF (reference sequence). V lost 1 base and J lost 8, with 12 bases in between. The CDR3 is 14 residues long. CDR3 nucleotides: TGTGCCACCAGCAGAGTCCCGGAGGCTGATGAGCAGTTCTTC. It translates to CATSRVPEADEQFF.

V gene TRBV6-5 combines with J gene TRBJ1-6; 10 bases agree with TRBD1. The CDR3 contains 15 residues. CDR1 and CDR2 from the germline V gene are MNHEY and SVGAGI. V was pared by 6 bases and J by 6 bases, with 5 bases of the junction left unmatched. The CDR3 DNA reads TGTGCCAGCAGGACAGGGGGCGGCGGTAATTCACCCCTCCACTTT. Its translation is CASRTGGGGNSPLHF.

V and J are TRBV6-5 and TRBJ2-3; D not certain. The ends were cut back, 0 bases at V and 14 bases at J, with 18 bases in the middle. The CDR3 sequence is 14 residues long. Germline CDR1 MNHEY, CDR2 SVGAGI. CDR3 residues: CASSYSIVQAILYF. The DNA for the CDR3 is TGTGCCAGCAGTTACTCGATTGTGCAGGCCATACTGTATTTT.

This chain joins TRBV12-3 or TRBV12-4 and TRBJ1-2; the D gene is possibly TRBD1 (5 bases). The V gene lost 5 bases and the J gene lost 8 bases, with 15 bases spanning the gap. This CDR3 contains 13 residues. CDR3 protein: CASSPGGVGGYTF. The CDR3 region has the DNA TGTGCCAGCAGTCCCGGGGGGGTAGGGGGCTACACCTTC.